The source of this TCR beta chain is a study of cytomegalovirus exposure and HLA in healthy donors. V lost 1 base and J 1 base, leaving 5 bases between the germline ends. Germline V CDR1 and CDR2: GTSNPN, SVGIG (reference sequence). This CDR3 is 12 amino acids long. Regarding this clone: The antigen is not known. Other DNA sequences in the same sample also yield this CDR3.

The study, taken as a whole, reports: The investigators catalogued 180 or so TCR beta chains as cytomegalovirus-associated. Subsequent analysis of the approximately 120 validation repertoires found a tendency for first-cohort TCR clusters to co-occur. Most observed TCR sequences were rare, whereas some public TCRs were detected in many donors.

Method: immunoSEQ multiplex PCR; TCRdb's copy keeps in-frame clones and lacks some. This table holds about 180,000 clones, about 85% found once. The V and J genes are TRBV30 and TRBJ2-7; possibly TRBD1 for D (5 bases). Sample: PBMCs. The receptor was isolated from a man aged 18 to 30 in good health and CMV-seropositive. CDR3 sequence (DNA): TGTGCCTGGAGTGCAGGGTCCTACGAGCAGTACTTC. Protein product: CAWSAGSYEQYF.